Below are 29 T cell receptor beta chains sequenced from a single sample in a study of blood T cell repertoires in COVID-19. Profiled with immunoSEQ multiplex PCR; TCRdb holds only in-frame clones, not every one. The sample lists 250,000 to 350,000 clones, around 88% occurring once. The sample comprised PBMCs or T cells enriched from blood (not recorded which). The receptor set was obtained from a woman aged 40 to 50 who had recovered from COVID-19.

The chain recombines TRBV5-8 with TRBJ1-6, with a weak D call TRBD1 (6 bases). CDR1 and CDR2 (germline): SGHTS, YDEGEE. This CDR3 is built from 14 residues. Trimming removed 3 bases at V and 5 bases at J, with 9 bases between. CDR3 nucleotide sequence: TGTGCCAGCAGCTCCGGACAGAATAATTCACCCCTCCACTTT. Translation: CASSSGQNNSPLHF. The full variable domain, completed using reference TRBV5-8 and TRBJ1-6, is EAGVTQSPTHLIKTRGQQATLRCSPISGHTSVYWYQQALGLGLQFLLWYDEGEERNRGNFPPRFSGRQFPNYSSELNVNALELEDSALYLCASSSGQNNSPLHFGNGTRLTVT.

The V call is TRBV28, the J call TRBJ2-7; 7 bases align to TRBD2. This CDR3 has 17 amino acids. Germline values: CDR1 MDHEN, CDR2 SYDVKM. V lost 5 bases to trimming and J lost 3 bases; unmatched junction nucleotides: 16. The CDR3 region is CASSPRRRGILSYEQYF. DNA of the CDR3: TGTGCCAGCAGTCCCAGAAGGCGGGGGATACTAAGCTACGAGCAGTACTTC.

The chain combines TRBV10-2 with TRBJ1-6; no definite D call. CDR1 and CDR2 (germline): WSHSY, SAAADI. V lost 3 bases and J lost 4, with 4 bases in between. The CDR3 extends over 13 amino acids. The CDR3 region is CASSDIYNSPLHF. CDR3 nucleotides: TGCGCCAGCAGTGATATTTATAATTCACCCCTCCACTTT.

This clone has just one count. The chain has TRBV7-2 and TRBJ1-6, with a weak D call TRBD1 (5 bases). The length of the CDR3 is 19 residues. Germline loops: CDR1 SGHTA, CDR2 FQGNSA. V was trimmed by 5 bases and J by 0 bases, leaving 20 bases between them. DNA of the CDR3: TGTGCCAGCAGCCTCTCTATCATCACAGGATTCTCCTATAATTCACCCCTCCACTTT. This codes for CASSLSIITGFSYNSPLHF.

J is TRBJ1-1 and V is TRBV28; 7 bases are a match to TRBD1. The CDR3 length is 17 residues. The germline V gene encodes CDR1 MDHEN and CDR2 SYDVKM. The junction had 16 bases not matched to a gene; V was cut back by 3 bases and J by 6 bases. DNA of the CDR3: TGTGCCAGCAGTTTGTATCGGTGGGGACAGTCGGTCTCTGAAGCTTTCTTT. It codes for CASSLYRWGQSVSEAFF. Full variable domain (remainder filled in from reference TRBV28 and TRBJ1-1): DVKVTQSSRYLVKRTGEKVFLECVQDMDHENMFWYRQDPGLGLRLIYFSYDVKMKEKGDIPEGYSVSREKKERFSLILESASTNQTSMYLCASSLYRWGQSVSEAFFGQGTRLTVV.

This clone was found a few times. This chain links TRBV7-2 with TRBJ2-1, with a weak D call TRBD2 (7 bases). The V end lost 8 bases, the J end lost 7 bases, and 18 bases lay between the germline ends. Germline values: CDR1 SGHTA, CDR2 FQGNSA. This CDR3 contains 14 residues. The chain's CDR3 is CASQFGGGRNEQFF. For the CDR3, the DNA is TGTGCCAGCCAATTTGGGGGGGGCCGAAATGAGCAGTTCTTC.

This chain joins TRBV5-4 and TRBJ1-4, with D perhaps TRBD1 (5 bases). This CDR3 contains 13 residues. V shed 0 bases and J shed 5 bases, with 5 bases lying between them. Germline loops: CDR1 SGHNT, CDR2 YYREEE (reference sequence). CDR3 DNA sequence: TGTGCCAGCAGCTTGGACAGGAATGAAAAACTGTTTTTT. It yields the protein CASSLDRNEKLFF.

This chain links TRBV3-1 (or the pseudogene TRBV3-2) with TRBJ2-3; D remains ambiguous. V was cut by 4 bases and J by 3 bases, with 8 bases left in between. Germline loops: CDR1 LGHDT, CDR2 YNNKEL (reference sequence). This CDR3 is built from 13 residues. CDR3 nucleotide sequence: TGTGCCAGCAGCCGTACGAGGACAGATACGCAGTATTTT. Amino acid sequence: CASSRTRTDTQYF.

This clone was seen just once. The CDR3 here is CASSPTRTLAVNEQFF. DNA of the CDR3: TGTGCCAGCAGCCCCACGAGGACTCTCGCCGTCAATGAGCAGTTCTTC. The chain links TRBV7-2 to TRBJ2-1, with a weak D call TRBD2 (5 bases). The CDR3 is 16 residues long. V gave up 5 bases and J gave up 6 bases, with 20 bases separating them. CDR1 and CDR2 (germline): SGHTA, FQGNSA.

This clone was counted between two and nine times. This chain uses TRBV5-1 with TRBJ2-2; 9 bases fit TRBD1. CDR1 and CDR2 from the germline V gene are SGHRS and YFSETQ. CDR3 size: 13 residues. Trimming cost V 7 bases and J 5 bases; bases outside gene matches: 3. DNA for the CDR3: TGCGCCAGCCGGGACAGGGAAACCGGGGAGCTGTTTTTT. Translation gives CASRDRETGELFF.

The V gene is TRBV7-9, the J gene TRBJ2-6; D perhaps matches TRBD2 (5 bases). The CDR3 extends over 17 amino acids. Germline assignment: CDR1 SEHNR and CDR2 FQNEAQ (reference sequence). Trimming pared 7 bases from V and 2 bases from J, leaving 18 bases between. The DNA of the CDR3 is TGTGCCAGCAACACGATCCGGGAAGGAACTGGGGCCAACGTCCTGACTTTC. It specifies CASNTIREGTGANVLTF.

The rearrangement joins TRBV11-3 to TRBJ2-3; D is possibly TRBD2 (6 bases). CDR1 and CDR2 (germline): SGHNT, YENEEA. This CDR3 comprises 16 residues. Deletions cut 5 bases from V and 2 bases from J, with 17 bases between. The CDR3 region is CASSDSGDTLTDTQYF. The CDR3 DNA reads as TGTGCCAGCAGCGATAGCGGAGACACCCTCACAGATACGCAGTATTTT. Full variable domain (rest looked up from reference TRBV11-3 and TRBJ2-3): EAGVVQSPRYKIIEKKQPVAFWCNPISGHNTLYWYLQNLGQGPELLIRYENEEAVDDSQLPKDRFSAERLKGVDSTLKIQPAELGDSAVYLCASSDSGDTLTDTQYFGPGTRLTVL.

To note about this clone: Sequence at one end of the junction differs from germline and may be a read error. The chain combines TRBV24-1 with TRBJ2-3; tentatively, D is TRBD1 (6 bases). Germline assignment: CDR1 KGHDR and CDR2 SFDVKD. This CDR3 is 14 amino acids long. Here the CDR3 reads CATSDPGQTDTQYF. CDR3 in DNA: TGTGCCACCAGTGACCCAGGACAGACAGATACACAGTATTTT.

This clone was observed once. This chain connects TRBV3-1 (or the pseudogene TRBV3-2) to TRBJ2-6, with D possibly TRBD1 on 6 matching bases. The CDR3 has 15 residues. Germline CDR1 LGHDT, CDR2 YNNKEL (reference sequence). Trimming took 7 bases from V and 1 from J, leaving 11 bases between them. CDR3 bases: TGTGCCAGCACCCCAGGGGTGTCTGGGGCCAACGTCCTGACTTTC. It codes for CASTPGVSGANVLTF.

The chain is built from TRBV13 and TRBJ2-2; 7 bases map to TRBD1. Germline V gene data show CDR1 as PRHDT and CDR2 as FYEKMQ (reference sequence). The CDR3 is 15 amino acids. J was trimmed by 4 bases and V by 0 bases; bases with no gene match: 2. The CDR3 protein is CASSLGRGPTGELFF. CDR3 DNA: TGTGCCAGCAGCTTAGGGAGGGGGCCCACCGGGGAGCTGTTTTTT.

The chain has TRBV14 and TRBJ2-4; D may be TRBD1 (6 bases). This CDR3 has 13 residues. Trimming pared 0 bases from V and 9 bases from J, leaving 9 bases between. The germline gives CDR1 SGHDN, CDR2 FVKESK. The CDR3 loop reads CASSQDRGGIQYF. CDR3 DNA sequence: TGTGCCAGCAGCCAAGATAGAGGGGGCATTCAGTACTTC.

The chain employs TRBV7-9 and TRBJ1-1; 7 nucleotides align to TRBD1. This CDR3 has 16 amino acids. V was pared by 6 bases and J by 1 base, with 11 bases of the junction left unmatched. Germline assignment: CDR1 SEHNR and CDR2 FQNEAQ (reference sequence). The CDR3 nucleotides are TGTGCCAGCAGAAAACCTGGGGCAGGGGGGAACACTGAAGCTTTCTTT. Amino acid sequence: CASRKPGAGGNTEAFF.

Only a few counts were recorded for this clone. The J gene is TRBJ1-1, the V gene TRBV6-5; D is possibly TRBD1 (6 bases). CDR3 length: 12 amino acids. Trimming stripped 5 bases from V and 8 bases from J, with 12 bases between. Looked up from germline, CDR1 is MNHEY and CDR2 is SVGAGI. CDR3 nucleotides: TGTGCCAGCAGTACAGGGAATCGGGAAGCTTTCTTT. Amino acids: CASSTGNREAFF.

This rearrangement joins TRBV9 to TRBJ1-1; D gene unclear. Trimming removed 3 bases at V and 1 base at J, with 10 bases between. The CDR3 sequence is 14 residues long. CDR1 and CDR2 (germline): SGDLS, YYNGEE. The CDR3 DNA reads as TGTGCCAGCAGCGCCCCTAGAGGGAACACTGAAGCTTTCTTT. Translated: CASSAPRGNTEAFF.

The V call is TRBV7-2, the J call TRBJ2-2, with 11 bases lining up with TRBD2. Germline V gives CDR1 SGHTA, CDR2 FQGNSA. CDR3 length: 16 residues. V gave up 1 base and J gave up 8 bases; unmatched junction bases: 6. CDR3 sequence reads: CASSLGGRLAGGELFF. The DNA for the CDR3 is TGTGCCAGCAGCTTAGGGGGGAGACTAGCGGGAGGGGAGCTGTTTTTT. The variable domain in full, with the rest retrieved from reference TRBV7-2 and TRBJ2-2, is GAGVSQSPSNKVTEKGKDVELRCDPISGHTALYWYRQSLGQGLEFLIYFQGNSAPDKSGLPSDRFSAERTGGSVSTLTIQRTQQEDSAVYLCASSLGGRLAGGELFFGEGSRLTVL.

The chain carries TRBV5-1 and TRBJ2-3; 9 bases are shared with TRBD2. J was trimmed by 0 bases and V by 2 bases; bases with no gene match: 4. This CDR3 region has 16 residues. Germline V gene data show CDR1 as SGHRS and CDR2 as YFSETQ. The CDR3 DNA reads TGCGCCAGCAGCTTCCAAGCGGGAGGCAGCACAGATACGCAGTATTTT. It codes for CASSFQAGGSTDTQYF.

The CDR3 spells CASSRVTGVGQPQHF. The CDR3 region has the DNA TGTGCCAGCTCAAGGGTTACGGGGGTCGGTCAGCCCCAGCATTTT. The chain links TRBV18 to TRBJ1-5; D possibly corresponds to TRBD1 (5 bases). Per the germline V gene, CDR1 is KGHSH and CDR2 is LQKENI. The germline V and J ends were trimmed by 5 bases and 6 bases, with 17 bases remaining between them. The CDR3 extends over 15 amino acids.

J is TRBJ1-2 and V is TRBV6-5; 9 bases match TRBD1. V lost 2 bases and J lost 4; bases outside the gene matches: 5. Germline values: CDR1 MNHEY, CDR2 SVGAGI. The length of the CDR3 is 15 residues. This CDR3 reads CASSYTGTGRYGYTF. The DNA of the CDR3 is TGTGCCAGCAGTTACACCGGGACAGGGCGCTATGGCTACACCTTC.

The chain is built from TRBV7-2 and TRBJ2-3; the match to TRBD2 covers 10 bases. Trimming cost V 4 bases and J 2 bases; bases outside gene matches: 15. CDR1 and CDR2 (germline): SGHTA, FQGNSA. CDR3 length equals 19 residues. The CDR3 spells CASSSVSGRAGSVTDTQYF. For the CDR3, the DNA is TGTGCCAGCAGCTCTGTAAGCGGGAGGGCCGGGTCGGTCACAGATACGCAGTATTTT.

This chain's CDR3 is CASSPSAGLEETQYF. The DNA of the CDR3 is TGTGCCAGCAGCCCCTCCGCAGGGCTGGAAGAGACCCAGTACTTC. The chain uses TRBV7-8 and TRBJ2-5; D is possibly TRBD1 (5 bases). Trimming removed 5 bases from V and 3 bases from J, with 16 bases in between. The CDR3 spans 15 residues. Germline values: CDR1 SGHVS, CDR2 FQNEAQ.

A few counts support this clone. The DNA of the CDR3 is TGTGCCAGCAGCTTAGACCTCGGCTTTCGGGGCGGGGAGCTGTTTTTT. Protein sequence: CASSLDLGFRGGELFF. The genes are TRBV11-2 and TRBJ2-2; TRBD2 is a possible D gene (5 bases). Germline CDR1 and CDR2: SGHAT and FQNNGV. V lost 0 bases to trimming and J lost 7 bases, with 15 bases between them. CDR3 length: 16 amino acids. Looking up the rest from reference TRBV11-2 and TRBJ2-2 gives the full variable domain: EAGVAQSPRYKIIEKRQSVAFWCNPISGHATLYWYQQILGQGPKLLIQFQNNGVVDDSQLPKDRFSAERLKGVDSTLKIQPAKLEDSAVYLCASSLDLGFRGGELFFGEGSRLTVL.

This clone was recorded only once. The chain carries TRBV7-8 and TRBJ2-7; 10 nucleotides match TRBD2. This CDR3 contains 19 residues. J was trimmed by 4 bases and V by 5 bases; bases with no gene match: 20. In germline, CDR1 is SGHVS, CDR2 FQNEAQ. In DNA, the CDR3 is TGTGCCAGCAGCCTAGTTCTCGCGCTCTGGACTAGCGGATCGTACGAGCAGTACTTC. Residues: CASSLVLALWTSGSYEQYF. Full variable domain (missing parts from reference TRBV7-8 and TRBJ2-7): GAGVSQSPRYKVAKRGQDVALRCDPISGHVSLFWYQQALGQGPEFLTYFQNEAQLDKSGLPSDRFFAERPEGSVSTLKIQRTQQEDSAVYLCASSLVLALWTSGSYEQYFGPGTRLTVT.

The rearrangement uses TRBV4-2 and TRBJ2-6, with 8 bases fitting TRBD1. The trim removed 3 bases at V and 1 base at J, leaving 8 bases unmatched. CDR1 is LGHNA and CDR2 is YNFKEQ in the germline V gene. CDR3 length: 18 residues. The DNA for the CDR3 is TGTGCCAGCAGCCATGCCCCGACAGGGGCTTCTGGGGCCAACGTCCTGACTTTC. It translates to CASSHAPTGASGANVLTF.

This chain links TRBV2 with TRBJ2-7, with D possibly matching TRBD1 (6 bases). The CDR3 totals 15 residues. V was trimmed by 5 bases and J by 9 bases, leaving 23 bases between them. CDR1 is SNHLY, CDR2 FYNNEI, per germline. CDR3 amino acids: CASSYRSGDPGAQYF. In DNA form, the CDR3 reads TGTGCCAGCAGTTACCGTTCAGGGGACCCAGGCGCGCAGTACTTC.